This T cell receptor beta chain stems from a study of cytomegalovirus exposure and HLA in healthy donors. In the study overall: A data release that came early held about 89 million unique TCRs from HLA-typed donors.

Notes on the study in general: It was reported that TCR beta sequences correctly inferred the HLA-A and HLA-B alleles for most subjects.

As regards this clone: Its antigen is as yet unknown.

Germline lookup yields CDR1 LNHDA and CDR2 SQIVND (reference sequence). This CDR3 region has 15 residues. V lost 5 bases, J lost 6 bases, and 8 bases stayed unmatched. Primers included in the PCR were 60 Vbeta and 13 Jbeta primers. Repertoires were generated with immunoSEQ multiplex PCR, while TCRdb's copy carries only in-frame clones and drops some. The data show about 120,000 clones, with about three quarters seen just once and about 3.4% held by the top ten. The chain has TRBV19 and TRBJ1-5; 9 bases map to TRBD1. This clonotype originated in a man aged 25-45 years in good health and CMV-seronegative. The specimen was PBMCs. The CDR3 DNA follows: TGTGCCAGTAGTGTAGGGACAGGGATCAGTCAGCCCCAGCATTTT. It specifies CASSVGTGISQPQHF.